The sample holds one count of the clone carrying this T cell receptor (beta chain). Its antigen is not identified. Described time point: week 23, last vaccination. Doses comprised 300 ug of mutant IDH1 20-mer peptide each, plus topical imiquimod. New WHO grade 3 or 4 astrocytomas that were IDH1-mutant and ATRX-lost had been found in donors. These data come from a study of a mutant IDH1 vaccine in newly diagnosed glioma. The overall study: Before enrollment, the patients had been treated with radiotherapy alone, temozolomide alone, or both together. Most of them had received both.

CDR1 LNHDA and CDR2 SQIVND come from the germline V gene (reference sequence). After removal of 5 bases from V and 8 bases from J, the junction contained 4 bases not matched to a gene. The CDR3 runs to 13 residues. The study's findings and limits: Among all patients, vaccine-induced immune responses occurred in about 93%.

The repertoire was sequenced with immunoSEQ multiplex PCR; TCRdb's copy has only in-frame clones and lacks some. The profile shows around 30,000 clones, about 85% of them singletons. The specimen was PBMCs, collected from a glioma patient whose treatment included an IDH1 peptide vaccine. This chain joins TRBV19 and TRBJ1-4; 8 nucleotides align to TRBD1. The receptor was derived from a young woman with glioma. CDR3 sequence: CASSSRGREKLFF. The CDR3 nucleotides read TGTGCCAGTAGTTCCAGGGGGCGGGAAAAACTGTTTTTT.